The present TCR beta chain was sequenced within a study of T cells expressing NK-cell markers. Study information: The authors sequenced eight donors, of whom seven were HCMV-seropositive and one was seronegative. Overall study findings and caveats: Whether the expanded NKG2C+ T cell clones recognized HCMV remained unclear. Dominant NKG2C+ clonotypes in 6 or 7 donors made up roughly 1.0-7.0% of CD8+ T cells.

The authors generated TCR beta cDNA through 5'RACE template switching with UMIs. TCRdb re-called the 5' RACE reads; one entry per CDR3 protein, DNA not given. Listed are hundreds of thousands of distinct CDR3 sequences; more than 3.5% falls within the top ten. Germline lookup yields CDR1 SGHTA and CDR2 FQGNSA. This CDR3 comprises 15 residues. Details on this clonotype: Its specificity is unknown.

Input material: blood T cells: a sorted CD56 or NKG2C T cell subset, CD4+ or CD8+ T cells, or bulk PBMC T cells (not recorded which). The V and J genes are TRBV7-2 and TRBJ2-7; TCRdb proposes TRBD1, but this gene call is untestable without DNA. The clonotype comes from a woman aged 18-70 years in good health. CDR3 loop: CASSWGGTGKYEQYF.